Shown below are 10 T cell receptor beta chains from a single sample sequenced in a study of tumor-infiltrating lymphocytes in localized non-small cell lung cancer. Sequenced by immunoSEQ multiplex PCR; TCRdb stores in-frame clones only, minus some. The table lists some 30,000 clones, 80% to 90% of them singletons. Source material: lung tumor tissue. The source is a human donor with non-small cell lung cancer.

This clone was counted once. Other DNA sequences in this sample translate to the same CDR3. The chain carries TRBV5-4 and TRBJ2-1, with D possibly TRBD1 on 6 matching bases. Trimming cost V 4 bases and J 0 bases, with 11 bases left between them. CDR3 length: 15 amino acids. Germline V gene data show CDR1 as SGHNT and CDR2 as YYREEE (reference sequence). The CDR3 nucleotides read TGTGCCAGCAGCCTTGACAGGAACTCCTACAATGAGCAGTTCTTC. It translates to CASSLDRNSYNEQFF.

J is TRBJ2-5 and V is TRBV7-9, with 10 positions matching TRBD1. The germline V gene has CDR1 SEHNR and CDR2 FQNEAQ (reference sequence). With 4 bases clipped from V and 3 bases from J, the junction kept 5 bases outside the gene matches. This CDR3 has 15 amino acids. As DNA, the CDR3 is TGTGCCAGCAGCTCGGGACAGGGGATTGAAGAGACCCAGTACTTC. This codes for CASSSGQGIEETQYF.

Here the CDR3 DNA reads TGTGCCAGCAGCCCTTTAAGGGGCGGGGGCTCCTACGAGCAGTACTTC. It translates to CASSPLRGGGSYEQYF. The chain carries TRBV7-9 and TRBJ2-7, with 7 bases aligning to TRBD2. The germline V gene encodes CDR1 SEHNR and CDR2 FQNEAQ (reference sequence). With V trimmed by 5 bases and J by 0 bases, 10 bases remained unmatched. This CDR3 has 16 amino acids.

The chain combines TRBV5-4 with TRBJ2-5; possible D gene TRBD2, 6 bases. Trimming took off 3 bases at V and 0 bases at J, with 15 bases between the two ends. This CDR3 is built from 16 residues. Germline values: CDR1 SGHNT, CDR2 YYREEE (reference sequence). CDR3 DNA: TGTGCCAGCAGCTCAACCTTACTAGCCGACCAAGAGACCCAGTACTTC. It specifies CASSSTLLADQETQYF.

The CDR3 DNA follows: TGTGCCAGCAGATACGGAGGGGCCGCCTCGAACATTCAGTACTTC. The encoded protein is CASRYGGAASNIQYF. J is TRBJ2-4 and V is TRBV27, with D tentatively TRBD2 (6 bases). The CDR3 spans 15 residues. Germline assignment: CDR1 MNHEY and CDR2 SMNVEV (reference sequence). The V end lost 6 bases, the J end lost 7 bases, and 19 bases lay between the germline ends.

The J gene is TRBJ1-2, the V gene TRBV30; D remains ambiguous. The CDR3 loop spans 14 amino acids. V lost 2 bases, J lost 4 bases, and 14 bases lay in between. CDR1 and CDR2 (germline): GTSNPN, SVGIG (reference sequence). Here the CDR3 reads CAWSSDLTVYGYTF. CDR3 DNA: TGTGCCTGGAGTTCCGATCTGACGGTCTATGGCTACACCTTC.

This chain connects TRBV6-5 to TRBJ1-1; no reliable D call. The germline V gene has CDR1 MNHEY and CDR2 SVGAGI. The V and J ends lost 0 bases and 0 bases respectively, with 8 bases between them. CDR3 length: 15 residues. CDR3 sequence reads: CASSYSKVMNTEAFF. The CDR3 coding sequence is TGTGCCAGCAGTTACTCGAAGGTGATGAACACTGAAGCTTTCTTT.

This chain joins TRBV28 and TRBJ1-2; D perhaps matches TRBD1 (5 bases). The germline V gene has CDR1 MDHEN and CDR2 SYDVKM. The CDR3 covers 13 residues. V was shortened by 3 bases and J by 7 bases, with 12 bases between the two germline ends. This chain's CDR3 is CASSFQGSSGYTF. DNA for the CDR3: TGTGCCAGCAGTTTTCAGGGATCGTCTGGCTACACCTTC.

CDR3 nucleotide sequence: TGTGCCAGCAGAGGGGCCGGTGCCTATGGCTACACCTTC. Its protein is CASRGAGAYGYTF. This chain links TRBV6-5 with TRBJ1-2, with a weak D call TRBD1 (5 bases). The CDR3 loop spans 13 amino acids. Germline CDR1 is MNHEY and CDR2 is SVGAGI. V was shortened by 6 bases and J by 4 bases, with 12 bases between the two germline ends.

V is TRBV4-2 and J is TRBJ1-1, with a tentative D call TRBD1 (6 bases). V shed 4 bases and J shed 3 bases, with 9 bases lying between them. The CDR3 totals 13 residues. The germline V gene encodes CDR1 LGHNA and CDR2 YNFKEQ. The CDR3 DNA follows: TGTGCCAGCAGCCCAAACAGGGACACTGAAGCTTTCTTT. Residues: CASSPNRDTEAFF.